The text below deals with one TCR beta chain. Its antigen is as yet unknown. V was clipped by 1 base and J by 5 bases; unmatched bases: 1. CDR3 size: 14 residues. Germline V lookup: CDR1 SSHAT, CDR2 FNYEAQ (reference sequence). The sample originates from a study of T-cell reconstitution after alpha-beta-depleted transplantation in children. Overall study findings and caveats: By about two months after transplant, alpha-beta T cells reportedly arose from several hundred graft clones that had expanded. After one year, T-cell counts and TCRbeta diversity mostly came from new T cells.

Construction of the TCRbeta library involved unique molecular identifiers. TCRdb reprocessed the PCR reads via MiXCR and lists one record per CDR3 protein. The sample includes 200,000 to 300,000 distinct CDR3 sequences, about 23% of them seen just once. The source was PBMCs, collected before TCRalphabeta/CD19-depleted stem cell transplant. The chain employs TRBV7-7 and TRBJ2-1; TRBD2 matches 8 bases. This TCR was recovered from a girl aged 2 to 10 with Fanconi anemia, due to receive a stem cell transplant. The CDR3 region is CASSLGRGDNEQFF. The CDR3 bases are TGTGCCAGCAGCTTAGGGCGGGGGGACAATGAGCAGTTCTTC.